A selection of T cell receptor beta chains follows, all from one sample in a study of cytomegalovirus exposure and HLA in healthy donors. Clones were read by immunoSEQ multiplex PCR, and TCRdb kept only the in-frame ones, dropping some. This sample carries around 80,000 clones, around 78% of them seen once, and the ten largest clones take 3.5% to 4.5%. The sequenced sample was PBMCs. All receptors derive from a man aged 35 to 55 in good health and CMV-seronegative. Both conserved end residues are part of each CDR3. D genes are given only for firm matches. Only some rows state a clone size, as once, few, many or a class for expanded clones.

CASSANTATGIYEQYF,TGTGCCAGCAGCGCCAATACGGCCACAGGCATCTACGAGCAGTACTTC,.,TRBJ2-7,.,TRBV9
CASSVAGGGLAGGEQFF,TGTGCCAGCAGCGTAGCGGGGGGAGGACTAGCGGGAGGGGAGCAGTTCTTC,.,TRBJ2-1,TRBD2,TRBV9
CASSLGAGNYNEQFF,TGCGCCAGCAGCCTAGGCGCGGGCAACTACAATGAGCAGTTCTTC,.,TRBJ2-1,.,TRBV4-3
CASSLEAARAITDTQYF,TGTGCCAGCAGCTTGGAGGCAGCGAGAGCTATCACAGATACGCAGTATTTT,.,TRBJ2-3,.,TRBV5-4
CASRGLAGHQETQYF,TGTGCCAGTAGGGGACTAGCGGGCCACCAAGAGACCCAGTACTTC,few,TRBJ2-5,TRBD2,TRBV19
CAISESPPGAGVVDTQYF,TGTGCCATCAGTGAGTCGCCGCCCGGGGCGGGAGTGGTAGATACGCAGTATTTT,few,TRBJ2-3,TRBD2,TRBV10-3
CASPVLGVNEKLFF,TGTGCCAGCCCGGTTCTCGGGGTTAATGAAAAACTGTTTTTT,.,TRBJ1-4,.,TRBV14
CASSLDRVNYEQYF,TGTGCCAGCAGCCTCGACAGGGTTAACTACGAGCAGTACTTC,.,TRBJ2-7,TRBD1,TRBV28
CASSQPEDRFKLSGANVLTF,TGCGCCAGCAGCCAACCGGAAGACAGGTTCAAACTCTCTGGGGCCAACGTCCTGACTTTC,.,TRBJ2-6,.,TRBV4-1
CASSPGLDTDTQYF,TGTGCCAGCAGTCCGGGACTAGATACAGATACGCAGTATTTT,.,TRBJ2-3,TRBD2,TRBV27
CASSPQGDTKLNTEAFF,TGTGCCAGCAGTCCACAGGGGGATACCAAATTGAACACTGAAGCTTTCTTT,.,TRBJ1-1,TRBD1,TRBV27
CATLGEGDYGYTF,TGTGCCACCCTCGGCGAGGGGGACTATGGCTACACCTTC,.,TRBJ1-2,.,TRBV28
CASSLSRTGKDQPQHF,TGTGCCAGCAGTTTATCTCGGACAGGGAAAGATCAGCCCCAGCATTTT,.,TRBJ1-5,TRBD1,TRBV27
CASSSAGGEGQYF,TGTGCCAGCAGCTCCGCGGGGGGTGAGGGGCAGTACTTC,.,TRBJ2-7,TRBD2,TRBV7-2
CASSDGQLYGYTF,TGTGCCAGCAGTGACGGACAGCTTTATGGCTACACCTTC,.,TRBJ1-2,.,TRBV27
CSARANEQFF,TGCAGTGCACGAGCCAATGAGCAGTTCTTC,.,TRBJ2-1,.,TRBV20-1
CASSYGQVNTGELFF,TGTGCCAGCAGTTATGGGCAGGTGAACACCGGGGAGCTGTTTTTT,once,TRBJ2-2,.,TRBV6-6
CASSRGQIKTYEQYF,TGTGCCAGCAGCCGGGGACAGATTAAGACCTACGAGCAGTACTTC,.,TRBJ2-7,TRBD1,TRBV7-8
CASQLLGGNQPQHF,TGTGCCAGTCAACTTCTGGGCGGCAATCAGCCCCAGCATTTT,.,TRBJ1-5,.,TRBV27
CASSLGVISGNTIYF,TGTGCCAGCAGCTTGGGTGTTATCTCTGGAAACACCATATATTTT,.,TRBJ1-3,.,TRBV5-6
CASRDSDNEQFF,TGCGCCAGTCGGGACAGTGACAATGAGCAGTTCTTC,.,TRBJ2-1,TRBD1,TRBV5-1
CASSPQLGTALSNYGYTF,TGCGCCAGCAGCCCACAATTAGGGACAGCCCTTTCTAACTATGGCTACACCTTC,.,TRBJ1-2,TRBD1,TRBV4-3
CASSLEGGGNQPQHF,TGCGCCAGCAGCTTGGAAGGTGGAGGTAATCAGCCCCAGCATTTT,.,TRBJ1-5,.,TRBV5-1
CATHGAGGSYEQYF,TGTGCCACCCACGGGGCGGGAGGTTCCTACGAGCAGTACTTC,few,TRBJ2-7,TRBD2,TRBV6-5
CASSQEGTGTYEQYF,TGTGCCAGCAGTCAAGAGGGGACAGGGACCTACGAGCAGTACTTC,few,TRBJ2-7,TRBD1,TRBV13
CASSSPDRGVTGELFF,TGTGCCAGCAGTTCACCGGACAGGGGAGTAACCGGGGAGCTGTTTTTT,.,TRBJ2-2,TRBD1,TRBV6-5